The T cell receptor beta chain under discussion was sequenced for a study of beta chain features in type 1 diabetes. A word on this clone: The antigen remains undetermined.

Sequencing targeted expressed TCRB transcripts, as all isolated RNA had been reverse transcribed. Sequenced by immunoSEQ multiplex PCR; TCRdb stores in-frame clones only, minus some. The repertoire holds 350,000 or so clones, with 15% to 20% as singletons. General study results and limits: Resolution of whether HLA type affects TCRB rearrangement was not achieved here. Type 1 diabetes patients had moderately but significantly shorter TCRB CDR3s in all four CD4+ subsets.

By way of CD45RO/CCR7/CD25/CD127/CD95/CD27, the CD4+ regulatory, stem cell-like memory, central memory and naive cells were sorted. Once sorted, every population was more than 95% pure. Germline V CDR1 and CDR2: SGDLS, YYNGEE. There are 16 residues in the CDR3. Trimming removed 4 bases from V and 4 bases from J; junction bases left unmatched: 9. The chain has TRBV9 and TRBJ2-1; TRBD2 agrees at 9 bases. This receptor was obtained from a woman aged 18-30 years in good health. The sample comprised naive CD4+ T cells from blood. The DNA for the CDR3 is TGTGCCAGCAGCCCTATGTGGCGGGGGGGATACAATGAGCAGTTCTTC. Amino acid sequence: CASSPMWRGGYNEQFF.